A selection of T cell receptor beta chains follows, all from one sample in a study of vaccination and CD4 T cells after COVID-19. Each CDR3 protein is one row after TCRdb ran MiXCR on the PCR reads. The data hold 15,000 to 20,000 distinct CDR3 sequences, with 43% observed a single time. Antigen specificity for these receptors is unknown. Sequenced material: CD4+ T cells from blood, cultured in vitro, taken before SARS-CoV-2 vaccination. All receptors derive from a human donor who had recovered from COVID-19. The CDR3 runs from the conserved cysteine through the conserved F or W. The D gene is left open where the match is weak. A row's size may be missing; if present it is once, few, many or a size class.

v_gene	d_gene	j_gene	abundance	CDR3aa	CDR3nt
TRBV7-2	NA	TRBJ2-1	NA	CASSLVYEQFF	TGTGCCAGCAGCTTAGTTTATGAGCAGTTCTTC
TRBV19	TRBD1	TRBJ1-5	few	CASSGRNRGNQPQHF	TGTGCCAGTAGTGGGAGAAACAGGGGGAATCAGCCCCAGCATTTT
TRBV20-1	TRBD2	TRBJ2-7	few	CSVRLASSYEQYF	TGCAGTGTCCGACTAGCGTCTTCCTACGAGCAGTACTTC
TRBV6-1	NA	TRBJ1-2	NA	CASIKASTSGPRNYGYTF	TGTGCCAGCATCAAGGCCTCCACCTCCGGACCGCGAAACTATGGCTACACCTTC
TRBV20-1	NA	TRBJ2-3	NA	CSARERRSSTDTQYF	TGCAGTGCTAGAGAAAGGCGGAGTAGCACAGATACGCAGTATTTT
TRBV11-2	TRBD1	TRBJ2-7	NA	CASRRQGTAAYEQYF	TGTGCCAGCAGACGACAGGGAACCGCAGCCTACGAGCAGTACTTC
TRBV19	NA	TRBJ1-1	few	CASSTTTLNTEAFF	TGTGCCAGTAGTACCACGACCTTGAACACTGAAGCTTTCTTT
TRBV29-1	NA	TRBJ1-2	NA	CSVEDGYTF	TGCAGCGTTGAAGATGGCTACACCTTC
TRBV6-1	NA	TRBJ1-3	NA	CASSTTRGNTIYF	TGTGCCAGCAGTACTACGCGGGGAAACACCATATATTTT
TRBV15	TRBD1	TRBJ2-1	few	CATSRRDRGSNEQFF	TGTGCCACCAGCAGACGGGACAGGGGATCCAATGAGCAGTTCTTC
TRBV6-4	NA	TRBJ1-2	NA	CASSELFYTF	TGTGCCAGCAGTGAACTATTCTACACCTTC
TRBV19	NA	TRBJ1-1	NA	CATSWQATGNTEAFF	TGTGCCACCTCATGGCAGGCGACTGGGAACACTGAAGCTTTCTTT
TRBV6-2/TRBV6-3	NA	TRBJ1-2	few	CASSLRGTPFYGYTF	TGTGCCAGCAGCCTCAGAGGGACACCCTTCTATGGCTACACCTTC
TRBV5-4	NA	TRBJ2-5	NA	CASSPATRIKQETQYF	TGTGCCAGCAGCCCGGCGACTAGGATCAAACAAGAGACCCAGTACTTC
TRBV6-2/TRBV6-3	NA	TRBJ1-6	NA	CASSYSRGRDSPLHF	TGTGCCAGCAGTTACTCGCGGGGGAGGGATTCACCCCTCCACTTT
TRBV18	NA	TRBJ1-6	once	CASSTGTGSPLHF	TGTGCCAGCTCAACTGGGACGGGATCACCCCTCCACTTT
TRBV29-1	NA	TRBJ2-5	NA	CSVEYVGKETQYF	TGCAGCGTTGAATATGTCGGCAAAGAGACCCAGTACTTC
TRBV7-8	NA	TRBJ1-1	NA	CASSQTDSGNTEAFF	TGTGCCAGCAGCCAAACCGACAGTGGGAACACTGAAGCTTTCTTT
TRBV20-1	TRBD1	TRBJ1-1	NA	CSARPDRGKTEAFF	TGCAGTGCTAGACCGGACAGGGGTAAGACTGAAGCTTTCTTT
TRBV27	NA	TRBJ2-2	NA	CASMGDTGELFF	TGTGCCAGCATGGGGGACACCGGGGAGCTGTTTTTT
TRBV10-3	NA	TRBJ1-5	NA	CAISEGDDNQPQHF	TGTGCCATCAGTGAAGGGGACGACAATCAGCCCCAGCATTTT
TRBV20-1	TRBD1	TRBJ1-1	few	CSARDWRTGGNTEAFF	TGCAGTGCTAGAGACTGGAGGACAGGGGGGAACACTGAAGCTTTCTTT
TRBV18	TRBD1	TRBJ1-2	NA	CASSPPDRGNYGYTF	TGTGCCAGCTCACCACCGGACAGGGGGAACTATGGCTACACCTTC
TRBV7-2	TRBD2	TRBJ2-5	NA	CASSLGLAGGQETQYF	TGTGCCAGCAGCCTAGGACTAGCGGGGGGACAAGAGACCCAGTACTTC
TRBV7-9	NA	TRBJ2-7	NA	CASSLDGGDPHEQYF	TGTGCCAGCAGCTTAGATGGGGGAGACCCCCACGAGCAGTACTTC
TRBV6-1	TRBD2	TRBJ2-3	NA	CASGGGVDTQYF	TGTGCCAGCGGCGGGGGTGTAGATACGCAGTATTTT
TRBV5-4	TRBD1	TRBJ1-1	NA	CASSLRQGGDTEAFF	TGTGCCAGCAGCTTAAGACAGGGGGGTGACACTGAAGCTTTCTTT
TRBV6-2/TRBV6-3	NA	TRBJ2-2	few	CASKGPAGELFF	TGTGCCAGCAAGGGTCCCGCCGGGGAGCTGTTTTTT
TRBV20-1	TRBD2	TRBJ2-3	few	CSAASGGPMEDTQYF	TGCAGTGCTGCTAGCGGGGGCCCTATGGAAGATACGCAGTATTTT
TRBV11-2	NA	TRBJ2-3	NA	CASSPIRGMTQYF	TGTGCCAGCAGCCCAATAAGAGGGATGACGCAGTATTTT
TRBV10-3	NA	TRBJ1-5	NA	CAISDAGNNQPQHF	TGTGCCATCAGTGATGCCGGGAACAATCAGCCCCAGCATTTT
TRBV10-3	NA	TRBJ2-2	few	CAIRDKGTGTFTGELFF	TGTGCCATCAGAGACAAAGGAACAGGGACCTTCACCGGGGAGCTGTTTTTT
TRBV27	TRBD1	TRBJ2-2	NA	CASSPRTGAGGELFF	TGTGCCAGCAGTCCCCGGACAGGGGCGGGCGGGGAGCTGTTTTTT
TRBV20-1	TRBD1	TRBJ1-6	few	CSANSPQGIGSYNSPLHF	TGCAGTGCTAATTCTCCACAGGGGATCGGCTCCTATAATTCACCCCTCCACTTT
TRBV5-1	NA	TRBJ2-2	NA	CASSSTGRGTGELFF	TGCGCCAGCAGCTCGACAGGGAGGGGGACCGGGGAGCTGTTTTTT
TRBV7-2	NA	TRBJ1-1	NA	CASSLAWGGRAPMNTEAFF	TGTGCCAGCAGCTTAGCGTGGGGGGGCAGGGCCCCTATGAACACTGAAGCTTTCTTT
TRBV6-5	TRBD1	TRBJ1-2	few	CASSSPRTGEHYGYTF	TGTGCCAGCAGTTCCCCCCGAACAGGGGAGCACTATGGCTACACCTTC
TRBV7-9	NA	TRBJ2-3	NA	CASSPVPTDTQYF	TGTGCCAGCAGCCCGGTGCCGACAGATACGCAGTATTTT
TRBV6-1	NA	TRBJ2-7	NA	CASSTRLGDEQYF	TGTGCCAGCAGTACCCGCCTAGGGGACGAGCAGTACTTC
TRBV19	NA	TRBJ1-6	NA	CASSNGNSPLHF	TGTGCCAGTAGTAACGGGAATTCACCCCTCCACTTT
TRBV6-2/TRBV6-3	NA	TRBJ1-6	few	CASSYSTAGSPLHF	TGTGCCAGCAGTTACTCGACAGCTGGTTCACCCCTCCACTTT
TRBV7-8	NA	TRBJ2-3	NA	CASSFEVSGTDTQYF	TGTGCCAGCAGCTTCGAGGTGTCAGGGACAGATACGCAGTATTTT
TRBV5-4	NA	TRBJ1-2	few	CASSLLAANYGYTF	TGTGCCAGCAGCTTGTTGGCAGCCAACTATGGCTACACCTTC
TRBV6-2/TRBV6-3	TRBD1	TRBJ2-7	NA	CASSYFTGDTYEQYF	TGTGCCAGCAGTTACTTTACAGGGGACACCTACGAGCAGTACTTC
TRBV6-1	NA	TRBJ2-3	few	CASSEAMGVDTQYF	TGTGCCAGCAGTGAAGCTATGGGAGTTGATACGCAGTATTTT
TRBV10-3	NA	TRBJ1-6	NA	CAISDPSGGGSPLHF	TGTGCCATCAGTGACCCCAGTGGCGGAGGCTCACCCCTCCACTTT
TRBV18	NA	TRBJ1-5	NA	CASSSGRRDQPQHF	TGTGCCAGCTCATCCGGAAGGCGAGATCAGCCCCAGCATTTT
TRBV6-2/TRBV6-3	NA	TRBJ2-2	NA	CASSYAAGLTNTGELFF	TGTGCCAGCAGTTACGCCGCGGGGCTGACGAACACCGGGGAGCTGTTTTTT
TRBV6-2/TRBV6-3	TRBD1	TRBJ1-5	few	CASSYGTVNQPQHF	TGTGCCAGCAGTTACGGGACAGTGAATCAGCCCCAGCATTTT
TRBV7-2	TRBD2	TRBJ2-1	once	CASSFRLAGAGNNEQFF	TGTGCCAGCAGCTTTCGTCTAGCGGGAGCAGGGAATAATGAGCAGTTCTTC
TRBV25-1	TRBD1	TRBJ1-1	NA	CASSIRGQGSTEAFF	TGTGCCAGCAGTATCCGGGGACAGGGGAGCACTGAAGCTTTCTTT
TRBV7-2	NA	TRBJ1-5	few	CASSLSGNQPQHF	TGTGCCAGCAGCCTTAGCGGCAATCAGCCCCAGCATTTT